These 16 T cell receptor beta chains share one sample of origin, sequenced in a study of OX40 agonist ivuxolimab in advanced cancers. Generated by immunoSEQ multiplex PCR, the TCRdb table keeps only in-frame clones and is missing some. The sample holds around 80,000 clones, nearly 90% seen once. The sample in question was CD4+ or CD8+ T cells sorted from blood, obtained in a trial of the OX40 agonist ivuxolimab. The receptors stem from an adult with an advanced solid tumor such as melanoma, head and neck, liver or kidney cancer.

The chain links TRBV19 to TRBJ2-6; a possible D gene is TRBD1 (5 bases). The CDR3 loop spans 15 amino acids. Per the germline V gene, CDR1 is LNHDA and CDR2 is SQIVND (reference sequence). Trimming removed 1 base at V and 1 base at J, with 5 bases between. The CDR3 DNA is TGTGCCAGTAGTATAGGACAGTCTGGGGCCAACGTCCTGACTTTC. It codes for CASSIGQSGANVLTF.

This chain joins TRBV6-6 and TRBJ1-4; D is unresolved. CDR3 length equals 10 residues. The germline CDR1 and CDR2 sequences are MNHNY and SVGAGI (reference sequence). With 7 bases removed from V and 7 bases from J, the gap between germline ends came to 4 bases. The CDR3 spells CASNGEKLFF. The CDR3 nucleotides are TGTGCCAGCAATGGTGAAAAACTGTTTTTT.

The gene calls are TRBV5-5 and TRBJ2-3; 8 bases align to TRBD1. CDR3 length: 15 residues. Trimming at V came to 5 bases and at J to 4 bases, leaving 9 bases not matched to a gene. The germline CDR1 and CDR2 sequences are SGHKS and YYEKEE (reference sequence). CDR3: CASRQKTGAADTQYF. The CDR3 DNA reads TGTGCCAGCAGGCAGAAGACAGGGGCTGCAGATACGCAGTATTTT.

With regard to this clone: Other nucleotide sequences from this sample produce the same CDR3. The chain joins TRBV18 to TRBJ2-5, with TRBD2 matching 9 bases. V shed 6 bases, J shed 5 bases, and the junction held 4 bases outside the gene matches. Germline-derived CDR1 and CDR2 are KGHSH and LQKENI. This CDR3 contains 13 residues. This CDR3 is CASSAGLAETQYF. In DNA, the CDR3 is TGTGCCAGCTCGGCGGGACTAGCTGAGACCCAGTACTTC.

The rearrangement uses TRBV27 and TRBJ2-2, with D perhaps TRBD2 (7 bases). There are 15 residues in the CDR3. Trimming removed 3 bases at V and 6 bases at J, with 14 bases between. CDR1 and CDR2 from the germline V gene are MNHEY and SMNVEV (reference sequence). CDR3 bases: TGTGCCAGCAGTTTGGGGGGGGCAGGCGCCGGGGAGCTGTTTTTT. Protein sequence: CASSLGGAGAGELFF.

V gene TRBV28 combines with J gene TRBJ1-2, with D uncertain. Germline loops: CDR1 MDHEN, CDR2 SYDVKM. The CDR3 covers 12 residues. V was pared by 2 bases and J by 7 bases, with 8 bases between. CDR3 coding DNA: TGTGCCAGCAGTTTACGGGTGCGTGGCTACACCTTC. This sequence encodes CASSLRVRGYTF.

This clone was counted only a few times. The genes are TRBV7-8 and TRBJ1-5; D is perhaps TRBD1 (6 bases). Germline CDR1 is SGHVS and CDR2 is FQNEAQ. The length of the CDR3 is 18 residues. V lost 0 bases and J 4 bases, leaving 19 bases between the germline ends. The CDR3 DNA follows: TGTGCCAGCAGCTTAGCGACAGCCTACGGGGGCCCAAATCAGCCCCAGCATTTT. Translating it yields CASSLATAYGGPNQPQHF.

The chain uses TRBV9 and TRBJ1-2, with unresolved D. CDR1 SGDLS and CDR2 YYNGEE come from the germline V gene. The V end was cut by 0 bases, the J end by 7 bases, with 19 bases between. There are 16 residues in the CDR3. As DNA, the CDR3 is TGTGCCAGCAGCGTAGCTCCCCTCGGCAGGTGGGGTGGCTACACCTTC. Protein: CASSVAPLGRWGGYTF.

The rearrangement joins TRBV10-3 to TRBJ2-3, with D possibly matching TRBD2 (8 bases). Germline V lookup: CDR1 ENHRY, CDR2 SYGVKD. Between the trimmed V and J ends, which lost 3 bases and 5 bases, there was a span of 15 bases. This CDR3 contains 15 residues. The CDR3 here is CAISDTGGGRDTQYF. The DNA for the CDR3 is TGTGCCATCAGTGATACGGGAGGGGGCAGAGATACGCAGTATTTT.

The chain couples TRBV19 to TRBJ2-1; D perhaps matches TRBD2 (6 bases). CDR3 length: 15 residues. Trimming shortened V by 5 bases and J by 9 bases, and 20 bases separated the two germline ends. Germline CDR1 LNHDA, CDR2 SQIVND (reference sequence). The CDR3 spells CASSFRDSRSPEQFF. CDR3 in DNA: TGTGCCAGTAGTTTCCGGGACTCCCGCTCCCCTGAGCAGTTCTTC.

CDR3 region: CASSRQGTDTQYF. The CDR3 DNA reads TGTGCCAGCAGCCGACAGGGAACAGATACGCAGTATTTT. The chain joins TRBV6-5 to TRBJ2-3, with 7 bases aligning to TRBD1. CDR3 length equals 13 residues. Germline V gene lookup returns CDR1 MNHEY and CDR2 SVGAGI. The V segment lost 6 bases and the J segment 3 bases; nucleotides outside the gene matches: 3.

V gene TRBV19 combines with J gene TRBJ2-5; TRBD1 might be the D (6 bases). The CDR3 has 17 amino acids. Germline V gene lookup returns CDR1 LNHDA and CDR2 SQIVND (reference sequence). V gave up 3 bases and J gave up 2 bases, with 19 bases separating them. CDR3 bases: TGTGCCAGTAGTATCAGGGCAGGGGCCCTGATGCAAGAGACCCAGTACTTC. Amino acids: CASSIRAGALMQETQYF.

The chain is built from TRBV2 and TRBJ2-3, with a tentative D call TRBD2 (5 bases). Germline V CDR1 and CDR2: SNHLY, FYNNEI. The CDR3 has 16 amino acids. V was shortened by 4 bases and J by 2 bases, with 16 bases between the two germline ends. CDR3 loop: CASSVLRGFYTDTQYF. The DNA for the CDR3 is TGTGCCAGCAGTGTACTGCGAGGGTTTTACACAGATACGCAGTATTTT.

The chain couples TRBV4-1 to TRBJ1-5, with D possibly matching TRBD1 (5 bases). CDR3 length: 16 residues. V lost 4 bases and J lost 6, with 19 bases in between. Germline-derived CDR1 and CDR2 are MGHRA and YSYEKL. Written as DNA, the CDR3 is TGCGCCAGCAGCCCCAGTCGGGTGAGGGGTCTTCAGCCCCAGCATTTT. It is translated as CASSPSRVRGLQPQHF.

This clone was recorded once. The J gene is TRBJ2-7, the V gene TRBV18, with 10 bases identical to TRBD2. The CDR3 runs 16 residues. J was trimmed by 3 bases and V by 3 bases; bases with no gene match: 8. Germline CDR1 is KGHSH and CDR2 is LQKENI. The CDR3 loop reads CASSPSGRSDVYEQYF. The DNA of the CDR3 is TGTGCCAGCTCACCTAGCGGGAGGAGTGATGTCTACGAGCAGTACTTC. Together with reference TRBV18 and TRBJ2-7, the CDR3 gives the full variable domain: NAGVMQNPRHLVRRRGQEARLRCSPMKGHSHVYWYRQLPEEGLKFMVYLQKENIIDESGMPKERFSAEFPKEGPSILRIQQVVRGDSAAYFCASSPSGRSDVYEQYFGPGTRLTVT.

The gene calls are TRBV20-1 and TRBJ2-1; no clear D gene. V was trimmed by 5 bases and J by 6 bases, leaving 8 bases between them. The CDR3 length is 11 residues. Looked up from germline, CDR1 is DFQATT and CDR2 is SNEGSKA (reference sequence). CDR3 in amino acids: CSAVQVNEQFF. CDR3 nucleotide sequence: TGCAGTGCTGTCCAGGTCAATGAGCAGTTCTTC.